The rows below give T cell receptor beta chains drawn from one sample of a study of shared clonotypes between healthy human individuals. Here immunoSEQ multiplex PCR was the method, and the copy in TCRdb shows in-frame clones only, minus some. The sample includes hundreds of thousands of clones, about 95% of them seen just once. Sequenced material: naive CD8+ T cells sorted from blood. The receptor set was obtained from a woman in her 30s in good health. The CDR3 runs from the conserved cysteine through the conserved F or W. D genes are given only for firm matches.

v_gene,j_gene,d_gene,CDR3nt,CDR3aa
TRBV7-9,TRBJ1-1,TRBD1,TGTGCCAGCAGCTCAAGGACAGGGGGCGAGAACACTGAAGCTTTCTTT,CASSSRTGGENTEAFF
TRBV5-1,TRBJ2-1,TRBD2,TGCGCCAGCAGCTTAGTGGGACTAGCCTACAATGAGCAGTTCTTC,CASSLVGLAYNEQFF
TRBV27,TRBJ2-2,TRBD2,TGTGCCAGCAGTCCCCAACCGGGGAGGGTAACCGGGGAGCTGTTTTTT,CASSPQPGRVTGELFF
TRBV25-1,TRBJ2-7,TRBD2,TGTGCCACAACTAGCGGGAACCTACTGGAGCAGTACTTC,CATTSGNLLEQYF
TRBV27,TRBJ2-7,NA,TGTGCCAGCAGTCCTACCTGGGACTCCGACGAGCAGTACTTC,CASSPTWDSDEQYF
TRBV19,TRBJ2-2,TRBD1,TGTGCCAGTAGTGAAGGAGGACAGGGGTTAGCCGGGGAGCTGTTTTTT,CASSEGGQGLAGELFF
TRBV7-2,TRBJ1-3,NA,TGTGCCAGCAGCCCCGAGGGGGACGGAAACACCATATATTTT,CASSPEGDGNTIYF
TRBV6-1,TRBJ1-3,TRBD1,TGTGCCAGCAGTGAAATGACAGGGGGCTATGGAAACACCATATATTTT,CASSEMTGGYGNTIYF
TRBV10-2,TRBJ2-7,TRBD2,TGCGCCAGCAGGCCAGGGACTAGCGCTGTCTACGAGCAGTACTTC,CASRPGTSAVYEQYF
TRBV5-4,TRBJ2-1,TRBD2,TGTGCCAGCAGCTTGACTGGAAGCGGGAGGGATCATGAGCAGTTCTTC,CASSLTGSGRDHEQFF
TRBV2,TRBJ2-1,NA,TGTGCCAGCATCAAACAGGGGGGGAATGAGCAGTTCTTC,CASIKQGGNEQFF
TRBV7-7,TRBJ2-5,NA,TGTGCCAGCAGACCCTATACCGGACAAAGACAAGAGACCCAGTACTTC,CASRPYTGQRQETQYF
TRBV28,TRBJ1-2,TRBD1,TGTGCGACCACAGGGGGCTATGGCTACACCTTC,CATTGGYGYTF
TRBV9,TRBJ2-1,TRBD2,TGTGCCAGCAGCCCCAGACTAGCGACCTACAATGAGCAGTTCTTC,CASSPRLATYNEQFF